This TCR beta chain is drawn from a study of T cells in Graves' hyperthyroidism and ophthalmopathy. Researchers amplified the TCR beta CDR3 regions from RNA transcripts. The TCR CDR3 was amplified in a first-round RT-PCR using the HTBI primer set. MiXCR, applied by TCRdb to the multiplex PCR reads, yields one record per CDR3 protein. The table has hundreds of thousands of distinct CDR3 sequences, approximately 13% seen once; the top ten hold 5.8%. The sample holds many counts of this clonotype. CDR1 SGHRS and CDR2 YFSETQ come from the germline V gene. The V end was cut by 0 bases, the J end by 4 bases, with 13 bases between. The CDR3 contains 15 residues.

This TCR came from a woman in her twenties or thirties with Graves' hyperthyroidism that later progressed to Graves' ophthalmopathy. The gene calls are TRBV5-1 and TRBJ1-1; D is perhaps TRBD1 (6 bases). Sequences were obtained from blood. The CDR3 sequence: CASSLEAGAGTEAFF. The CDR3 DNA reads TGCGCCAGCAGCTTGGAGGCAGGGGCGGGCACTGAAGCTTTCTTT.